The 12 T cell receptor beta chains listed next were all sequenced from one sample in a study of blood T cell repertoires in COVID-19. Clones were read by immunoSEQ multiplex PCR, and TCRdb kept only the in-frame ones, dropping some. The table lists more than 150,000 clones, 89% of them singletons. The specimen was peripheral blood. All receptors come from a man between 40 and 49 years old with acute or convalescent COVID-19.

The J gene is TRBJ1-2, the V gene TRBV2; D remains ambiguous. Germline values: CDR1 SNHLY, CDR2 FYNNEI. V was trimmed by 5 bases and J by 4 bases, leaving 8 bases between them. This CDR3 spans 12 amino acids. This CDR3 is CASSRGSYGYTF. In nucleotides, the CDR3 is TGTGCCAGCAGTCGCGGGTCCTATGGCTACACCTTC.

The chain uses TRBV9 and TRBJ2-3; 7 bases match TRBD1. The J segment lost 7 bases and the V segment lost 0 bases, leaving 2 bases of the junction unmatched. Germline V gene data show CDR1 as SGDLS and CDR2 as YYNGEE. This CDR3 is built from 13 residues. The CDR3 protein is CASSVGQGHTQYF. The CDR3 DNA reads TGTGCCAGCAGCGTAGGACAGGGCCATACGCAGTATTTT.

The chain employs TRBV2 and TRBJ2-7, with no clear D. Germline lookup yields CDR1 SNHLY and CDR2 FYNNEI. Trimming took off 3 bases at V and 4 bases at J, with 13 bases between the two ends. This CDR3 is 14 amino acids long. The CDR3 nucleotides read TGTGCCAGCAGTGAGGGCCCGGATTATTACGAGCAGTACTTC. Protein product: CASSEGPDYYEQYF.

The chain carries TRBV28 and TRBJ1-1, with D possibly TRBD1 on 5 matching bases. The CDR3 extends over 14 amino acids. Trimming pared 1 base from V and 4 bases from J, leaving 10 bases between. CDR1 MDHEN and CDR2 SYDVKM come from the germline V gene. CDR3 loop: CASSLYGGSTEAFF. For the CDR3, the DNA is TGTGCCAGCAGTTTATATGGGGGGAGCACTGAAGCTTTCTTT. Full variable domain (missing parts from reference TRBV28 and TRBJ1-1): DVKVTQSSRYLVKRTGEKVFLECVQDMDHENMFWYRQDPGLGLRLIYFSYDVKMKEKGDIPEGYSVSREKKERFSLILESASTNQTSMYLCASSLYGGSTEAFFGQGTRLTVV.

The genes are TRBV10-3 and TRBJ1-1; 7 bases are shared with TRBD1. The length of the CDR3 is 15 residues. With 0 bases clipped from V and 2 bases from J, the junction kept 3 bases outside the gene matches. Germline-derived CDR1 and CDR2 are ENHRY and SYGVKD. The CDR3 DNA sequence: TGTGCCATCAGTGAGTCTCGGACAGGCAACACTGAAGCTTTCTTT. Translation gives CAISESRTGNTEAFF.

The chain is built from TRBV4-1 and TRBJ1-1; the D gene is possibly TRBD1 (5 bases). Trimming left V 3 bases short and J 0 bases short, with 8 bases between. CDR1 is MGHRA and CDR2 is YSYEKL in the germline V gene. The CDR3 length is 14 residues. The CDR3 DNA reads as TGCGCCAGCAGCCACCGGGGGTTGAACACTGAAGCTTTCTTT. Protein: CASSHRGLNTEAFF.

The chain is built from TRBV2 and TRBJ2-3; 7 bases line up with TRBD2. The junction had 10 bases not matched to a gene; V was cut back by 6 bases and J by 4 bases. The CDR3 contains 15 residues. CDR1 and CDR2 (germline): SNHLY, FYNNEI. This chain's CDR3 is CASSERGRVADTQYF. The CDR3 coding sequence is TGTGCCAGCAGCGAGAGAGGGAGGGTAGCAGATACGCAGTATTTT. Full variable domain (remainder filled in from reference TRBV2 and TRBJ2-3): EPEVTQTPSHQVTQMGQEVILRCVPISNHLYFYWYRQILGQKVEFLVSFYNNEISEKSEIFDDQFSVERPDGSNFTLKIRSTKLEDSAMYFCASSERGRVADTQYFGPGTRLTVL.

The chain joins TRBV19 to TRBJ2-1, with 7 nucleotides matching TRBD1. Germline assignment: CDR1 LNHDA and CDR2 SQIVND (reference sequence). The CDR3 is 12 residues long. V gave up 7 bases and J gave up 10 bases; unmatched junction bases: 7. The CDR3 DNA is TGTGCCAGTAATGGCAGGGGGTTCGAGCAGTTCTTC. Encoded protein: CASNGRGFEQFF.

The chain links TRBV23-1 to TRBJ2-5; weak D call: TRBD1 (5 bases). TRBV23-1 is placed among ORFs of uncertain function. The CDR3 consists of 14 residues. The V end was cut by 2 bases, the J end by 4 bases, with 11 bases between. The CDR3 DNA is TGCGCCAGCAGTCAAGCCAGGGTAATAGAGACCCAGTACTTC. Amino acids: CASSQARVIETQYF.

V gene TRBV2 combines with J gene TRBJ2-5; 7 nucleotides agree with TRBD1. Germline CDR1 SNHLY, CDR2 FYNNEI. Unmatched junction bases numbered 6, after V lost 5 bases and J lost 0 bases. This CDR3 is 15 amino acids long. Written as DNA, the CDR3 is TGTGCCAGCAGTCTAGACAGGGCTTACCAAGAGACCCAGTACTTC. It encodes CASSLDRAYQETQYF.

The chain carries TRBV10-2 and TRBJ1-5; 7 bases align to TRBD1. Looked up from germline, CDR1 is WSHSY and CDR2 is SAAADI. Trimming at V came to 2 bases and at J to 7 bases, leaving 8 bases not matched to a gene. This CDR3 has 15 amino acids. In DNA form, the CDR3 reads TGCGCCAGCAGTGAGGTACAGGGGCCGGGACAGCCCCAGCATTTT. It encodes CASSEVQGPGQPQHF.

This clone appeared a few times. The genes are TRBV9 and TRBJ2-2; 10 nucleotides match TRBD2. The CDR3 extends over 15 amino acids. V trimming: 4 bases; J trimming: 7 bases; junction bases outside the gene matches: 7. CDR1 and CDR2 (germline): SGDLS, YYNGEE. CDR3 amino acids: CASSPLAGAGGELFF. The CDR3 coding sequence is TGTGCCAGCAGCCCCCTAGCGGGGGCGGGCGGGGAGCTGTTTTTT.